These 9 T cell receptor beta chains came from one sample sequenced in a study of blood T cell repertoires in COVID-19. TCRdb keeps only in-frame clones here, not all; method: immunoSEQ multiplex PCR. The table records some 290,000 clones, around 85% of them present only once. The material sequenced was peripheral blood. The receptors derive from a woman in her 30s with COVID-19, enrolled during active disease.

The genes are TRBV4-2 and TRBJ1-3; D unresolved. CDR1 and CDR2 from the germline V gene are LGHNA and YNFKEQ. V lost 0 bases and J 5 bases, leaving 8 bases between the germline ends. This CDR3 comprises 14 residues. The CDR3 sequence: CASSQDLGRNTIYF. CDR3 nucleotide sequence: TGTGCCAGCAGCCAAGATTTGGGCCGAAACACCATATATTTT.

The chain is built from TRBV5-1 and TRBJ2-2, with D perhaps matching TRBD1 (5 bases). Germline loops: CDR1 SGHRS, CDR2 YFSETQ. Trimming shortened V by 2 bases and J by 0 bases, and 8 bases separated the two germline ends. The CDR3 sequence is 15 residues long. CDR3 sequence reads: CASSFQGTNTGELFF. CDR3 coding DNA: TGCGCCAGCAGCTTTCAGGGAACGAACACCGGGGAGCTGTTTTTT.

J is TRBJ1-1 and V is TRBV19, with TRBD1 identical over 8 bases. The CDR3 sequence is 12 residues long. Germline V gene lookup returns CDR1 LNHDA and CDR2 SQIVND (reference sequence). Losses at the gene ends were 7 bases for V and 4 bases for J; bases not matched to a gene: 2. The CDR3 region has the DNA TGTGCCAGTATCACAGGGGGCACTGAAGCTTTCTTT. It codes for CASITGGTEAFF.

The chain links TRBV27 to TRBJ1-2; maybe TRBD1 (5 bases). This CDR3 is built from 14 residues. V was trimmed by 5 bases and J by 4 bases, leaving 14 bases between them. Germline CDR1 MNHEY, CDR2 SMNVEV (reference sequence). For the CDR3, the DNA is TGTGCCAGCAGTGCGGGGCATCCCTCCTATGGCTACACCTTC. Its translation: CASSAGHPSYGYTF.

The V and J genes are TRBV5-4 and TRBJ1-2; TRBD1 aligns across 7 bases. The germline V gene has CDR1 SGHNT and CDR2 YYREEE (reference sequence). V trimming: 0 bases; J trimming: 4 bases; junction bases outside the gene matches: 6. This CDR3 contains 15 residues. The CDR3 nucleotides read TGTGCCAGCAGCTTGGGGGGACAGTTAATCTATGGCTACACCTTC. It encodes CASSLGGQLIYGYTF.

V usage is TRBV23-1 and J usage is TRBJ2-4; the D is unclear. TRBV23-1 falls under the ORF class, with uncertain function. The CDR3 is 16 residues long. The V end was cut by 7 bases, the J end by 0 bases, with 16 bases between. This CDR3 is CASKTYIKLAKNIQYF. In DNA, the CDR3 is TGCGCCAGCAAAACTTATATTAAGTTAGCCAAAAACATTCAGTACTTC.

The rearrangement joins TRBV10-2 to TRBJ2-1, with a tentative D call TRBD2 (6 bases). There are 15 residues in the CDR3. CDR1 WSHSY and CDR2 SAAADI come from the germline V gene. V was shortened by 6 bases and J by 4 bases, with 16 bases between the two germline ends. In DNA form, the CDR3 reads TGCGCCAGCAGCGCGGGACTGTCGTCTTACAATGAGCAGTTCTTC. Its translation is CASSAGLSSYNEQFF.

The chain carries TRBV19 and TRBJ2-2; a possible D gene is TRBD1 (6 bases). The ends were cut back, 7 bases at V and 9 bases at J, with 18 bases in the middle. The CDR3 sequence is 14 residues long. In germline, CDR1 is LNHDA, CDR2 SQIVND (reference sequence). This CDR3 reads CASTGRGQKWELFF. The CDR3 DNA reads as TGTGCCAGTACGGGTAGGGGACAAAAGTGGGAGCTGTTTTTT.

The chain recombines TRBV6-5 with TRBJ1-1; the D is unclear. Germline values: CDR1 MNHEY, CDR2 SVGAGI. This CDR3 has 14 amino acids. V shed 6 bases and J shed 0 bases, with 11 bases lying between them. The CDR3 protein is CASRLPQMNTEAFF. CDR3 DNA sequence: TGTGCCAGCAGACTACCCCAGATGAACACTGAAGCTTTCTTT.